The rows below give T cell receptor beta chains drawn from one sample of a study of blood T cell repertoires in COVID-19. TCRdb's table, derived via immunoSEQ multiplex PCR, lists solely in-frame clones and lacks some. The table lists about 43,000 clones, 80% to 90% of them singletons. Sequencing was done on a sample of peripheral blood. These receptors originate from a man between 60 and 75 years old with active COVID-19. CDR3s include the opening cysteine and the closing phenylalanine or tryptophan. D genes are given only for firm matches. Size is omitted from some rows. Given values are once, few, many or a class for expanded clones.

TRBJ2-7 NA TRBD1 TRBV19 CASSARTGYEQYF TGTGCCAGTAGTGCCCGGACAGGTTACGAGCAGTACTTC
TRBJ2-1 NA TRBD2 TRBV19 CASRSLLAGGLNEQFF TGTGCCAGTAGGTCCCTACTAGCGGGGGGGCTGAATGAGCAGTTCTTC
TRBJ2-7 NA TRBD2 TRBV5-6 CASSYTSGSYEQYF TGTGCCAGCAGCTATACTAGCGGGAGCTACGAGCAGTACTTC
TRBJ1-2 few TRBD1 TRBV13 CASRRQGNYGYTF TGTGCCAGCAGAAGACAGGGGAACTATGGCTACACCTTC
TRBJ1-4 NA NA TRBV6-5 CASRLDSNEKLFF TGTGCCAGCAGACTCGACAGTAATGAAAAACTGTTTTTT
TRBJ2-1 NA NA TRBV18 CASSQNREGEQFF TGTGCCAGCTCACAGAACAGGGAGGGTGAGCAGTTCTTC
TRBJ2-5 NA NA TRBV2 CASSETAVQETQYF TGTGCCAGCAGTGAGACGGCGGTCCAAGAGACCCAGTACTTC
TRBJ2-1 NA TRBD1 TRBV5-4 CASSSGDRGYNEQFF TGTGCCAGCAGCTCGGGGGACAGGGGGTACAATGAGCAGTTCTTC
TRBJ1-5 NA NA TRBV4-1 CASSQPDRYSNQPQHF TGCGCCAGCAGCCAACCCGACAGGTATAGCAATCAGCCCCAGCATTTT
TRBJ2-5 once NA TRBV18 CASSPGPAGETQYF TGTGCCAGCTCACCAGGGCCCGCAGGAGAGACCCAGTACTTC
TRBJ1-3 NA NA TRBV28 CASSLSGQPSGNTIYF TGTGCCAGCAGTTTAAGTGGACAGCCCTCTGGAAACACCATATATTTT
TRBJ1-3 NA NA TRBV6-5 CASSPTGTAGNTIYF TGTGCCAGCAGCCCCACAGGGACCGCTGGAAACACCATATATTTT
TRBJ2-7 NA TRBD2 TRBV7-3 CASSLSSGGTYEQYF TGTGCCAGCAGCTTATCTAGCGGGGGGACCTACGAGCAGTACTTC
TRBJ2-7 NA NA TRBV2 CASSQTGFDEQYF TGTGCCAGCAGTCAAACAGGGTTCGACGAGCAGTACTTC
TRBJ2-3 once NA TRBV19 CASSRSPGGNTQYF TGTGCCAGTAGTAGGTCGCCAGGGGGGAATACGCAGTATTTT
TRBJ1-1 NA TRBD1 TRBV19 CASSPDRGTEAFF TGTGCCAGTAGTCCGGACAGGGGCACTGAAGCTTTCTTT
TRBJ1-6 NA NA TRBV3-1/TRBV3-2 CASSRRRGNNSPLHF TGTGCCAGCAGTCGACGAAGAGGGAATAATTCACCCCTCCACTTT
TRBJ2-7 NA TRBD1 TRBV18 CASSRRGTDYEQYF TGTGCCAGCTCCCGGAGAGGGACAGACTACGAGCAGTACTTC
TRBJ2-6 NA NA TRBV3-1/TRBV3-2 CASSPFDSTGANVLTF TGTGCCAGCAGCCCTTTTGACAGCACTGGGGCCAACGTCCTGACTTTC
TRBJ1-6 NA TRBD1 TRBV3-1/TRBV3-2 CASSQDLVGQVAYNSPLHF TGTGCCAGCAGCCAAGATTTGGTAGGACAGGTCGCCTATAATTCACCCCTCCACTTT
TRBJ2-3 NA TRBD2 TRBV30 CAWSVGLAGTTDTQYF TGTGCCTGGAGTGTGGGACTAGCGGGAACCACAGATACGCAGTATTTT
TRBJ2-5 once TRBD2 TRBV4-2 CASSQQSGGASQETQYF TGTGCCAGCAGCCAACAAAGCGGGGGGGCTTCCCAAGAGACCCAGTACTTC
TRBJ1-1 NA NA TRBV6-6 CASSPPHRLMNTEAFF TGTGCCAGCAGCCCTCCCCACAGATTAATGAACACTGAAGCTTTCTTT
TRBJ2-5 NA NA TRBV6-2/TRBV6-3 CASSTRGAVVETQYF TGTGCCAGCAGTACCAGGGGGGCGGTAGTGGAGACCCAGTACTTC
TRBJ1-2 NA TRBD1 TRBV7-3 CASSPWDRAGGYTF TGTGCCAGCAGCCCCTGGGACAGGGCCGGTGGCTACACCTTC
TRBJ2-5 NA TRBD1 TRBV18 CASSPATGEETQYF TGTGCCAGCTCACCGGCGACAGGGGAGGAGACCCAGTACTTC
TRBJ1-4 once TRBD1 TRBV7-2 CASSLEGQGGEKLFF TGTGCCAGCAGCCTCGAGGGACAGGGGGGTGAAAAACTGTTTTTT
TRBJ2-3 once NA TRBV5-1 CASSLEWRGPVDTQYF TGCGCCAGCAGCTTGGAATGGAGGGGCCCGGTGGATACGCAGTATTTT
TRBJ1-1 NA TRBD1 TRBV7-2 CASSVGTVNTEAFF TGTGCCAGCAGCGTTGGGACAGTGAACACTGAAGCTTTCTTT
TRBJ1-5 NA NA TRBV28 CAGNRAFSNQPQHF TGTGCCGGCAACAGGGCTTTTAGCAATCAGCCCCAGCATTTT
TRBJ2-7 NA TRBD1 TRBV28 CVVGTGAYEQYF TGTGTCGTCGGGACAGGGGCCTACGAGCAGTACTTC
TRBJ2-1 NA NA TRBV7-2 CASSPQAAYNEQFF TGTGCCAGCAGCCCACAGGCCGCCTACAATGAGCAGTTCTTC
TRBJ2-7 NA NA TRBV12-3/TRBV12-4 CASAETYEQYF TGTGCCAGTGCAGAGACTTACGAGCAGTACTTC
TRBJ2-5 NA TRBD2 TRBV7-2 CASSLVGGGAVQETQYF TGTGCCAGCAGCTTAGTCGGCGGGGGGGCCGTACAAGAGACCCAGTACTTC
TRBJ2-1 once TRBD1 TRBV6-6 CASRPGTDLYNEQFF TGTGCCAGCAGGCCCGGGACAGATCTCTACAATGAGCAGTTCTTC
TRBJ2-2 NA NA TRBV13 CASSLGIKYTGELFF TGTGCCAGCAGCTTAGGCATCAAATACACCGGGGAGCTGTTTTTT
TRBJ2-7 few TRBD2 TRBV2 CASSGLAGGAYEQYF TGTGCCAGCAGTGGACTAGCGGGAGGCGCCTACGAGCAGTACTTC
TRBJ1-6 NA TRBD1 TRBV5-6 CASSNRGTGVSPLHF TGTGCCAGCAGCAACAGAGGGACAGGGGTCTCACCCCTCCACTTT
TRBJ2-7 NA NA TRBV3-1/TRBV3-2 CASSLSYEQYF TGTGCCAGCAGCCTATCCTACGAGCAGTACTTC
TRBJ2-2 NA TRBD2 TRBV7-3 CASSARRGGTGELFF TGTGCCAGCAGCGCCCGCCGGGGGGGCACCGGGGAGCTGTTTTTT
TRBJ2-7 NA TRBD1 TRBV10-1 CASIFPGQHSYEQYF TGCGCCAGCATTTTCCCGGGACAGCACTCCTACGAGCAGTACTTC
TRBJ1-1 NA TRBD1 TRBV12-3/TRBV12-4 CATGQGNTEAFF TGTGCCACCGGACAGGGGAACACTGAAGCTTTCTTT
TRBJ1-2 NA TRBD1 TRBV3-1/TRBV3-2 CASSPTGGADYGYTF TGTGCCAGCAGCCCGACAGGGGGCGCCGACTATGGCTACACCTTC